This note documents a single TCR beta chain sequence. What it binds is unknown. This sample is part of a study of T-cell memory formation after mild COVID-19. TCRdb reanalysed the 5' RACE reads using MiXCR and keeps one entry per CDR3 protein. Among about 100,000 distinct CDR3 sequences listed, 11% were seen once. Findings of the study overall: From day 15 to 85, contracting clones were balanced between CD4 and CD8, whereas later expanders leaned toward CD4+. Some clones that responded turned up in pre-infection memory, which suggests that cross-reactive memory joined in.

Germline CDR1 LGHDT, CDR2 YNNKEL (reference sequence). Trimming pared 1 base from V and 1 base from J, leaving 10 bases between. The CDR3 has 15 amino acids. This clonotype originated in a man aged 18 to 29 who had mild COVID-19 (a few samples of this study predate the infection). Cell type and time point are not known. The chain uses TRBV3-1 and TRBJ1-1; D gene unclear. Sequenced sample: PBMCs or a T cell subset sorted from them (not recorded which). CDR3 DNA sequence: TGTGCCAGCAGCCAAGCACGATGGGGGAACACTGAAGCTTTCTTT. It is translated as CASSQARWGNTEAFF.